This is a list of T cell receptor beta chains from one sample in a study of blood T cells in healthy people across ages. One entry per CDR3 protein results from TCRdb running MiXCR on the 5' RACE reads. The sample includes 1 million to 1.2 million distinct CDR3 sequences, 35% to 40% of them seen just once. The sample consisted of blood. These TCRs come from a man between 18 and 35 years old in good health. The CDR3 runs from the conserved cysteine through the conserved F or W. The D gene is left open where the match is weak. Clone size is stated in some rows and not others, as once, few, many or a class when expanded.

TRBD1,.,TRBJ2-1,TRBV10-3,13,CAADRGEGNEQFF,TGTGCCGCCGACAGGGGAGAGGGCAATGAGCAGTTCTTC
.,.,TRBJ2-7,TRBV6-1,13,CASRIQGSYEQYF,TGCGCCAGCAGAATACAGGGATCCTACGAGCAGTACTTC
TRBD1,few,TRBJ2-1,TRBV6-1,14,CASSAPQGAGEQFF,TGTGCCAGCAGTGCCCCACAGGGGGCTGGAGAGCAGTTCTTC
.,.,TRBJ1-6,TRBV20-1,17,CSAPHVGRTLYNSPLHF,TGCAGTGCCCCTCATGTCGGCAGGACCCTCTATAATTCACCCCTCCACTTT
.,.,TRBJ1-4,TRBV6-2/TRBV6-3,15,CASSLTGTTNEKLFF,TGTGCCAGCAGTCTAACCGGGACAACTAATGAAAAACTGTTTTTT
.,few,TRBJ1-2,TRBV12-3/TRBV12-4,18,CASIPQIQQGRWGYGYTF,TGTGCCAGCATCCCCCAAATCCAACAGGGAAGGTGGGGCTATGGCTACACCTTC
.,few,TRBJ1-2,TRBV2,13,CASSEWGTYGYTF,TGTGCCAGCAGTGAATGGGGCACCTATGGCTACACCTTC
.,few,TRBJ1-1,TRBV6-2/TRBV6-3,10,CASLGNEAFF,TGTGCCAGTTTGGGAAATGAAGCTTTCTTT
.,.,TRBJ2-7,TRBV7-9,15,CASSSPGPNSWEQYF,TGTGCCAGCAGCTCCCCCGGGCCGAATTCATGGGAGCAGTACTTC
TRBD1,.,TRBJ2-1,TRBV12-3/TRBV12-4,11,CASSTTGFQFF,TGTGCCAGCAGTACGACAGGGTTTCAGTTCTTC
TRBD1,few,TRBJ2-7,TRBV9,14,CASGSGTGPNEQYF,TGTGCCAGCGGAAGCGGGACAGGGCCCAACGAGCAGTACTTC
TRBD1,few,TRBJ2-7,TRBV3-1,15,CASSQAGQGRYEQYF,TGTGCCAGCAGCCAAGCGGGACAGGGGCGATACGAGCAGTACTTC
.,.,TRBJ2-1,TRBV28,18,CASSLLGSGRFSYNEQFF,TGTGCCAGCAGTTTATTGGGCTCCGGGCGGTTCTCCTACAATGAGCAGTTCTTC
.,few,TRBJ2-7,TRBV18,14,CASSLDGGYDEQYF,TGTGCCAGCTCACTTGATGGAGGGTATGACGAGCAGTACTTC
.,.,TRBJ1-1,TRBV7-2,17,CASSLEGRGLLNTEAFF,TGTGCCAGCAGCTTAGAAGGTAGGGGTCTGTTGAACACTGAAGCTTTCTTT
TRBD1,.,TRBJ1-1,TRBV28,14,CASSLRGRHTEAFF,TGTGCCAGCAGTTTGAGGGGGCGCCACACTGAAGCTTTCTTT
.,few,TRBJ2-3,TRBV7-2,16,CASSPDSFPGTDTQYF,TGTGCCAGCAGCCCAGACTCCTTCCCGGGCACAGATACGCAGTATTTT
.,.,TRBJ2-3,TRBV12-3/TRBV12-4,13,CASAGAYTDTQYF,TGTGCCAGCGCAGGGGCCTACACAGATACGCAGTATTTT
.,.,TRBJ2-3,TRBV4-3,14,CASSPSWAGDTQYF,TGCGCCAGCAGCCCGTCGTGGGCCGGGGATACGCAGTATTTT
TRBD2,.,TRBJ2-3,TRBV9,16,CASSDRTSGGTDTQYF,TGTGCCAGCAGCGATCGGACTAGCGGGGGGACAGATACGCAGTATTTT
.,.,TRBJ1-2,TRBV29-1,13,CSVDSQVYYGYTF,TGCAGCGTTGATTCACAGGTGTATTATGGCTACACCTTC
.,few,TRBJ2-2,TRBV29-1,13,CSVEGLGAGELFF,TGCAGCGTTGAAGGGTTAGGGGCCGGGGAGCTGTTTTTT
.,.,TRBJ1-4,TRBV4-1,14,CAGSPGQRNEKLFF,TGCGCCGGCAGCCCGGGGCAGCGTAATGAAAAACTGTTTTTT
.,.,TRBJ2-3,TRBV4-2,17,CASSQVSARLWADTQYF,TGTGCCAGCAGCCAAGTTTCCGCGAGACTTTGGGCAGATACGCAGTATTTT
.,.,TRBJ1-2,TRBV6-1,14,CASSEPGRYYGYTF,TGTGCCAGCAGCGAGCCGGGACGGTACTATGGCTACACCTTC
TRBD1,.,TRBJ2-7,TRBV5-6,15,CASSLNRGPQYEQYF,TGTGCCAGCAGCTTGAACAGGGGGCCCCAATACGAGCAGTACTTC
.,few,TRBJ2-1,TRBV9,16,CASSALDRSSYNEQFF,TGTGCCAGCAGCGCCCTCGACAGGAGCTCCTACAATGAGCAGTTCTTC
.,few,TRBJ2-3,TRBV10-3,13,CAISDSTTDTQYF,TGTGCCATCAGTGACAGCACCACAGATACGCAGTATTTT
TRBD1,.,TRBJ2-5,TRBV7-9,14,CASRDREFVETQYF,TGTGCCAGCAGAGACAGGGAGTTTGTGGAGACCCAGTACTTC
TRBD1,once,TRBJ1-2,TRBV27,15,CASMDAGQTAYGYTF,TGTGCCAGCATGGATGCGGGACAGACAGCCTATGGCTACACCTTC
.,.,TRBJ2-7,TRBV13,14,CASKPVGFYNEQYF,TGTGCCAGCAAGCCCGTTGGGTTTTACAATGAGCAGTACTTC
.,few,TRBJ2-7,TRBV12-3/TRBV12-4,13,CASSLWQTYEQYF,TGTGCCAGCAGTTTATGGCAGACCTACGAGCAGTACTTC